The entry that follows covers one T cell receptor (beta chain) sequence. The antigen is undetermined. These data belong to a study of shared clonotypes between healthy human individuals. TCRdb's table, derived via immunoSEQ multiplex PCR, lists solely in-frame clones and lacks some. The sample lists some 790,000 clones; approximately 77% were seen once. Study-level findings and limits: Memory subsets had estimated richness that was generally smaller than that of naive subsets. Clonotype sharing across a few donors was observed for roughly 5% of naive CD4 clonotypes.

Sequencing was carried out using memory CD4+ T cells sorted from blood. The subset denotes: CD45RA-negative fraction. This TCR derives from a woman aged 25 to 39 in good health.

CDR3 residues: CASSETDSAQPQHF. Written as DNA, the CDR3 is TGTGCCAGCAGTGAGACTGACAGTGCGCAGCCCCAGCATTTT. The chain links TRBV2 to TRBJ1-5; D possibly corresponds to TRBD1 (5 bases). The germline gives CDR1 SNHLY, CDR2 FYNNEI. Trimming removed 3 bases from V and 7 bases from J, with 13 bases in between. This CDR3 is 14 amino acids long.